The present entry profiles one T cell receptor (beta chain) with its context. The target antigen is unknown. A much more abundant neighbour one base away suggests this may be a read error. This specimen belongs to a study of regulatory T cells in long-lasting Graves disease. Whole-study results and caveats: The study found lower TCR diversity in persistent Graves' patients than in newly diagnosed ones. A greater number of public clonotypes (roughly 2,700) was shared by persistent patients than by new patients (around 1,000).

From germline, CDR1 is DFQATT and CDR2 SNEGSKA (reference sequence). There are 14 residues in the CDR3. The time point denotes: newly diagnosed GD, antithyroid drugs for less than 3 months. PBMC-extracted RNA yielded the TCR library. Relying on iRepertoire HTBI primers and Arm-PCR of CDR3 regions, the team built TCR beta libraries. In the source study's methods: Across all samples, about 62 TRBV segments and roughly 14 TRBJ segments were identified. TCRdb re-called the multiplex PCR reads with MiXCR, one entry per CDR3 protein. The V and J calls follow TCRdb's processing rather than the paper's. The sample holds more than 450,000 distinct CDR3 sequences, 9.5% to 15% seen once. The same sample was also studied in work on T cells in Graves' hyperthyroidism and ophthalmopathy. From that paper: Within blood appeared most thyroid clonotypes that had expanded above 0.001.

The sequencing used peripheral blood mononuclear cells (PBMCs), collected at new diagnosis, from a patient treated with antithyroid drugs. The chain uses TRBV20-1 and TRBJ2-3; TRBD2 is a possible D gene (6 bases). The TCR was taken from a woman in her thirties with Graves disease. The CDR3 here is CSARVAGLTETQYF. CDR3 sequence (DNA): TGCAGTGCTAGAGTTGCGGGACTTACAGAAACGCAGTATTTT.